This T cell receptor beta chain was documented in a study of PD-L1 blockade in urothelial cancer (dated by TCRdb to the late 2010s). For the study in its entirety: All patients started therapy at some point between 2014 and 2016 and received atezolizumab 1,200 mg intravenously every 3 weeks. About 90% of the roughly 29 patients were identified as males with urothelial cancer of bladder origin, and a prior smoking history was reported by 18 of 29 patients. Patients had an ECOG performance status of 0 or 1 and had received between 0 and 3 prior chemotherapy regimens. Blood samples were analyzed at two time points: 3 weeks after treatment start (second dose) and 6 weeks after treatment start. Blood samples yielded a median of around 140,000 T cells and more than 80,000 unique TCRs, with median clonality approximately 0.08. Somatic, immune and clinical correlates of response to PD-L1 blockade with atezolizumab in urothelial cancer were the focus of an exploratory multi-omic analysis. TCR sequencing covered pretreatment tumor samples and matched, serially collected peripheral blood taken before and after atezolizumab treatment. Durable clinical benefit was defined as progression-free survival longer than 6 months, and TCR features were also tested against progression-free and overall survival. Whole exome sequencing and RNA sequencing of pretreatment tumors were performed alongside TCR sequencing in the same patients. Fewer than ten patients reached durable clinical benefit, while some 19 patients did not. Twenty-nine patients had pretreatment blood TCR-seq, around 25 had at least one posttreatment blood collection, and around 25 had tumor TCR-seq. Results the study describes overall, beyond this receptor: Improved progression-free and overall survival was found to be associated with pretreatment peripheral blood TCR clonality below the median. Because the sample size was small (n ≈ 27) and many exploratory analyses were performed, the results are intended to be hypothesis-generating. Patients with durable benefit showed greater expansion of tumor-associated TCR clones in peripheral blood 3 weeks after starting treatment (n = 22, p = 0.022).

Synthetic TCR analog templates were spiked into each PCR so that absolute template abundance could be estimated from read counts. TCRbeta CDR3 regions were amplified from genomic DNA with bias-controlled V and J gene primers using the immunoSEQ assay. Rearranged TCRbeta segments were sequenced at approximately 20X coverage. In the source study's methods: Clustering was used to correct sequencing errors, and CDR3s were annotated against IMGT to assign V, D and J genes. Downstream analyses used only productive TCRbeta rearrangements, leaving out any out-of-frame or stop-codon sequences. Clonality was computed as one minus Shannon entropy normalized by the log of the number of unique productive sequences. Fisher's exact test with Benjamini-Hochberg correction, at a threshold of adjusted p below 0.01, was used to find clones that differed between time points or between blood and tumor. TCRdb obtained this table from immuneACCESS and retained in-frame rearrangements with V and J assigned. These tables miss some clones; where compared with another copy, unresolved V genes account for less than half of the shortfall, and the remainder is unexplained. The V and J calls and clone size were taken over from that table, and D and trimming were inferred from the DNA. Recorded for this sample are about 74,000 clones; roughly nine tenths of them occurred a single time. The top ten clonotypes cover approximately 4.5% of the sample.

Turning to this clone: What antigen it recognizes has not been identified. Base qualities are missing; no much larger clone stands one base away.

V loses 5 bases, J loses 10 bases, and the germline ends lie 18 bases apart. From a lookup of the germline V gene, CDR1 and CDR2 are SNHLY and FYNNEI. The CDR3 goes from the cysteine to the phenylalanine over 14 residues. CDR3 DNA only is kept here, 42 bases in frame from base 1. Read against the paper, the sample's time point label means: pretreatment peripheral blood. A total of around 30 patients with locally advanced or metastatic urothelial carcinoma, treated at Memorial Sloan Kettering on a trial protocol, made up the cohort. Peripheral blood mononuclear cells were collected pretreatment and during treatment, with between 1 and 8 total time points per patient. The Qiagen DNeasy Blood extraction kit was used to purify genomic DNA from total PBMCs and tumor samples. PBMCs were collected pretreatment and during treatment, and were isolated and stored as previously described.

The sample was PBMCs, taken around atezolizumab (anti-PD-L1) treatment. The chain is assembled from TRBV2 and TRBJ2-1; the D gene is perhaps TRBD2, from 6 matching bases. This clonotype was obtained from a man in his 70s with urothelial cancer. This receptor has the CDR3 CASSMDPGSGEQFF. The DNA sequence is given as TGTGCCAGCAGTATGGACCCGGGAAGCGGGGAGCAGTTCTTC.